Shown below are 16 T cell receptor beta chains from a single sample sequenced in a study of cytomegalovirus exposure and HLA in healthy donors. The PCR employed 60 Vbeta primers together with 13 Jbeta primers. Profiling relied on immunoSEQ multiplex PCR, and the TCRdb table lists in-frame clones only, not all of them. The sample includes about 170,000 clones, around 80% of them seen just once. Sequenced material: PBMCs. All receptors come from a woman in her forties or fifties in good health and CMV-seropositive.

The genes are TRBV7-8 and TRBJ1-5, with TRBD1 identical over 9 bases. With V trimmed by 5 bases and J by 4 bases, 9 bases remained unmatched. The CDR3 extends over 16 amino acids. Germline CDR1 is SGHVS and CDR2 is FQNEAQ. Here the CDR3 reads CASSPLTGTGNQPQHF. The CDR3 nucleotides are TGTGCCAGCAGCCCATTGACCGGGACAGGGAATCAGCCCCAGCATTTT.

The V and J genes are TRBV25-1 and TRBJ1-1; TRBD1 is a possible D gene (6 bases). The CDR3 consists of 14 residues. V shed 2 bases and J shed 5 bases, with 12 bases lying between them. Per germline, CDR1 MGHDK and CDR2 SYGVNS. The CDR3 bases are TGTGCCAGCAGTGAAGTTAGGGGGGGGACTGAAGCTTTCTTT. It codes for CASSEVRGGTEAFF.

This sequence joins TRBV5-8 and TRBJ2-3; the D gene is possibly TRBD1 (6 bases). The V gene's germline CDR1 is SGHTS and CDR2 YDEGEE. V was cut by 2 bases and J by 6 bases, with 16 bases left in between. CDR3 length: 15 amino acids. The CDR3 is CASSFWAGVRDTQYF. The CDR3 DNA reads TGTGCCAGCAGCTTCTGGGCAGGGGTTCGGGATACGCAGTATTTT.

This clone was detected a few times. The rearrangement uses TRBV7-9 and TRBJ2-5, with D possibly matching TRBD2 (6 bases). Trimming took 1 base from V and 0 from J, leaving 6 bases between them. This CDR3 has 14 amino acids. From germline, CDR1 is SEHNR and CDR2 FQNEAQ (reference sequence). CDR3 loop: CASSLGDYQETQYF. The CDR3 coding sequence is TGTGCCAGCAGCTTAGGGGACTACCAAGAGACCCAGTACTTC.

The chain carries TRBV29-1 and TRBJ2-3; possible D gene TRBD1, 6 bases. The CDR3 covers 13 residues. Deletions cut 8 bases from V and 5 bases from J, with 17 bases between. Germline V gene sequence: CDR1 SQVTM, CDR2 ANQGSEA. The CDR3: CSTWGLMKDTQYF. The CDR3 DNA reads as TGCAGCACCTGGGGGCTGATGAAAGATACGCAGTATTTT.

The table lists this clone with a count of one. This sequence joins TRBV6-4 and TRBJ2-1; possible D gene TRBD2, 5 bases. There are 17 residues in the CDR3. Deletions cut 2 bases from V and 5 bases from J, with 19 bases between. Germline V gene lookup returns CDR1 MRHNA and CDR2 SNTAGT. DNA of the CDR3: TGTGCCAGCAGTGACCCGCCTAGCCCCAACGCCGACAATGAGCAGTTCTTC. Its translation is CASSDPPSPNADNEQFF.

This rearrangement joins TRBV5-6 to TRBJ2-7, with 7 bases fitting TRBD1. CDR1 is SGHDT and CDR2 is YYEEEE in the germline V gene. The junction had 7 bases not matched to a gene; V was cut back by 4 bases and J by 3 bases. The length of the CDR3 is 14 residues. CDR3: CASSTNRGSYEQYF. The CDR3 DNA reads TGTGCCAGCAGCACTAACAGGGGTAGCTACGAGCAGTACTTC.

The J gene is TRBJ1-2, the V gene TRBV30, with a weak D call TRBD1 (6 bases). The CDR3 is 11 amino acids. V lost 7 bases, J lost 4 bases, and 10 bases lay in between. The germline CDR1 and CDR2 sequences are GTSNPN and SVGIG (reference sequence). In nucleotides, the CDR3 is TGTGCCTCCGACAGGCCCTATGGCTACACCTTC. This translates into CASDRPYGYTF.

The chain combines TRBV7-3 with TRBJ1-1; D is undetermined. Trimming cost V 1 base and J 1 base, with 4 bases left between them. Germline V lookup: CDR1 SGHTA, CDR2 FQGTGA. This CDR3 is 13 amino acids long. This chain's CDR3 is CASSLSGNTEAFF. Written as DNA, the CDR3 is TGTGCCAGCAGCTTAAGCGGGAACACTGAAGCTTTCTTT.

This clone was found once. CDR3 in amino acids: CASSLGAEQFF. The CDR3 DNA reads TGTGCCAGCAGCTTAGGAGCGGAACAGTTCTTC. The chain has TRBV11-1 and TRBJ2-1; D may be TRBD2 (5 bases). The CDR3 is 11 residues long. V lost 1 base, J lost 13 bases, and 8 bases lay in between. The germline gives CDR1 SGHAT, CDR2 FQDESV (reference sequence).

This clone was counted only a few times. The J gene is TRBJ1-4, the V gene TRBV5-1; D possibly corresponds to TRBD1 (5 bases). Trimming removed 0 bases at V and 8 bases at J, with 11 bases between. The CDR3 spans 14 residues. Germline assignment: CDR1 SGHRS and CDR2 YFSETQ. DNA for the CDR3: TGCGCCAGCAGCTTGGAACCGACAGCGGAAAAACTGTTTTTT. It codes for CASSLEPTAEKLFF.

This rearrangement joins TRBV7-9 to TRBJ2-1, with 7 bases aligning to TRBD1. Trimming took 5 bases from V and 0 from J; bases not matched to a gene: 10. The CDR3 is made up of 17 amino acids. Germline V lookup: CDR1 SEHNR, CDR2 FQNEAQ (reference sequence). The CDR3 bases are TGTGCCAGCAGCGCCGGGGACAGAAGCAACTCCTACAATGAGCAGTTCTTC. It translates to CASSAGDRSNSYNEQFF.

The chain joins TRBV4-2 to TRBJ2-1; 9 bases map to TRBD2. Germline-derived CDR1 and CDR2 are LGHNA and YNFKEQ. V trimming: 4 bases; J trimming: 8 bases; junction bases outside the gene matches: 9. The CDR3 sequence is 15 residues long. The CDR3 DNA sequence: TGTGCCAGCAGCCCGGGACTAGCTGTCGACGATGAGCAGTTCTTC. Protein: CASSPGLAVDDEQFF.

Points on this clone: Relative to the germline gene, one junction end is altered; a read error may explain this. The J gene is TRBJ1-2, the V gene TRBV7-9; tentatively, D is TRBD1 (5 bases). This CDR3 region has 16 residues. Germline-derived CDR1 and CDR2 are SEHNR and FQNEAQ (reference sequence). The CDR3 nucleotides are TGTTCCAGCAGCTTAGCACTTATAGGACAAAACTATGGCTACACCTTC. Translated: CSSSLALIGQNYGYTF.

This chain uses TRBV4-3 with TRBJ1-4, with D uncertain. With 0 bases removed from V and 11 bases from J, the gap between germline ends came to 13 bases. Germline-derived CDR1 and CDR2 are LGHNA and YSLEER. The CDR3 spans 14 residues. CDR3 region: CASSQDRAGVKLFF. For the CDR3, the DNA is TGCGCCAGCAGCCAAGATCGTGCGGGCGTGAAACTGTTTTTT.

This clone came up a few times. J is TRBJ2-5 and V is TRBV4-2; 8 nucleotides align to TRBD2. CDR3 length equals 15 residues. With V trimmed by 0 bases and J by 5 bases, 5 bases remained unmatched. Germline loops: CDR1 LGHNA, CDR2 YNFKEQ. CDR3 bases: TGTGCCAGCAGCCAAGAGTCGGCTAGCGGGGAGACCCAGTACTTC. This encodes CASSQESASGETQYF.